These T cell receptor beta chains were read from a single sample in a study of shared clonotypes between healthy human individuals. Data came from immunoSEQ multiplex PCR; TCRdb stores just in-frame clones and leaves some out. The data show nearly 2 million clones, about 95% seen once. The specimen sequenced was naive CD8+ T cells sorted from blood. These receptors were collected from a man in his late teens or twenties in good health. CDR3s include the opening cysteine and the closing phenylalanine or tryptophan. Fields, in order: V gene, clone size, D gene, CDR3 length, J gene, CDR3 DNA, CDR3 protein. A D gene is named only where the DNA matches it firmly. Clone sizes are given selectively: once, few, many, or a class where the clone is expanded.

v_call: TRBV2
clone_size: once
d_call: .
cdr3_length: 16
j_call: TRBJ2-7
cdr3_nt: TGTGCCAGCAGTGATCCGTCACCGGGTCGGATATACGAGCAGTACTTC
cdr3_aa: CASSDPSPGRIYEQYF

v_call: TRBV9
clone_size: .
d_call: .
cdr3_length: 13
j_call: TRBJ2-2
cdr3_nt: TGTGCCAGCACCTGGGGGAACACCGGGGAGCTGTTTTTT
cdr3_aa: CASTWGNTGELFF

v_call: TRBV14
clone_size: .
d_call: TRBD2
cdr3_length: 14
j_call: TRBJ2-5
cdr3_nt: TGTGCCAGCAGCCAAGGCGGGAGGCAAGAGACCCAGTACTTC
cdr3_aa: CASSQGGRQETQYF

v_call: TRBV7-6
clone_size: .
d_call: .
cdr3_length: 14
j_call: TRBJ1-6
cdr3_nt: TGTGCCAGCAGCCGGGGGGGACTCGGCTCACCCCTCCACTTT
cdr3_aa: CASSRGGLGSPLHF

v_call: TRBV5-1
clone_size: .
d_call: .
cdr3_length: 13
j_call: TRBJ2-7
cdr3_nt: TGCGCCAGCAGCGACGGACAAATCGACGAGCAGTACTTC
cdr3_aa: CASSDGQIDEQYF

v_call: TRBV30
clone_size: .
d_call: .
cdr3_length: 14
j_call: TRBJ2-7
cdr3_nt: TGTGCCTGGGCCTCCGACGGGGCCGGGTACGAGCAGTACTTC
cdr3_aa: CAWASDGAGYEQYF

v_call: TRBV4-1
clone_size: .
d_call: .
cdr3_length: 15
j_call: TRBJ2-7
cdr3_nt: TGCGCCAGCAGCCAAGAACCAATTGACGCATACGAGCAGTACTTC
cdr3_aa: CASSQEPIDAYEQYF

v_call: TRBV6-5
clone_size: .
d_call: TRBD1
cdr3_length: 15
j_call: TRBJ1-5
cdr3_nt: TGTGCCAGCAGTTACTCGCGGACAGGGGGCGGTCCCCAGCATTTT
cdr3_aa: CASSYSRTGGGPQHF

v_call: TRBV7-9
clone_size: .
d_call: .
cdr3_length: 13
j_call: TRBJ1-1
cdr3_nt: TGTGCCAGCAGCTTAAATCCCAGTCACGAGGCTTTCTTT
cdr3_aa: CASSLNPSHEAFF

v_call: TRBV11-2
clone_size: .
d_call: .
cdr3_length: 14
j_call: TRBJ2-5
cdr3_nt: TGTGCCAGCAGCCCCCGACAGATCTCGGGGACCCAGTACTTC
cdr3_aa: CASSPRQISGTQYF

v_call: TRBV11-2
clone_size: .
d_call: TRBD1
cdr3_length: 15
j_call: TRBJ2-7
cdr3_nt: TGTGCCAGCAGCTTAGTGGGGACAGGGCAGGACGAGCAGTACTTC
cdr3_aa: CASSLVGTGQDEQYF

v_call: TRBV19
clone_size: .
d_call: .
cdr3_length: 13
j_call: TRBJ2-7
cdr3_nt: TGTGCCAGTAGTATAGATCTTGAAGGGGAGCAGTACTTC
cdr3_aa: CASSIDLEGEQYF

v_call: TRBV6-5
clone_size: .
d_call: TRBD2
cdr3_length: 16
j_call: TRBJ2-3
cdr3_nt: TGTGCCAGCAGTTCTCTGGGACTAGCGGAGACAGATACGCAGTATTTT
cdr3_aa: CASSSLGLAETDTQYF

v_call: TRBV9
clone_size: .
d_call: .
cdr3_length: 14
j_call: TRBJ2-7
cdr3_nt: TGTGCCAGCAGCGCGGACAGCAGCTCCTACGAGCAGTACTTC
cdr3_aa: CASSADSSSYEQYF

v_call: TRBV28
clone_size: .
d_call: TRBD1
cdr3_length: 14
j_call: TRBJ2-1
cdr3_nt: TGTGCCAGCAGACTGGACAGGAGTTACAATGAGCAGTTCTTC
cdr3_aa: CASRLDRSYNEQFF

v_call: TRBV28
clone_size: once
d_call: .
cdr3_length: 11
j_call: TRBJ2-7
cdr3_nt: TGTGCCAGCACCTCAGGGTACGAGCAGTACTTC
cdr3_aa: CASTSGYEQYF

v_call: TRBV6-1
clone_size: .
d_call: .
cdr3_length: 15
j_call: TRBJ1-6
cdr3_nt: TGTGCCAGCAGTGGGGGGGAGGGCTATAATTCACCCCTCCACTTT
cdr3_aa: CASSGGEGYNSPLHF

v_call: TRBV27
clone_size: .
d_call: .
cdr3_length: 15
j_call: TRBJ1-2
cdr3_nt: TGTGCCAGCAGTCCCCTGGGACCCAGAGATTATGGCTACACCTTC
cdr3_aa: CASSPLGPRDYGYTF